Sequencing of this T cell receptor (beta chain) was carried out in a study of blood T cell repertoires in COVID-19. Overall study context: Donors in the United States, Italy and Spain gave samples during acute or convalescent COVID-19. PBMCs, B-cell-depleted T cells, or T cells were the source of the cDNA or gDNA that made up the material.

In the original analysis: Reference gene primer amplification gave nucleated cell count estimates. The data were produced by immunoSEQ multiplex PCR, yet TCRdb's version contains in-frame clones alone and is incomplete. From that table come the V and J calls and clone size; the DNA was used to work out D and trimming. The table records some 13,000 clones, roughly four fifths of them present only once. Germline-derived CDR1 and CDR2 are SGHRS and YFSETQ. This CDR3 has 12 residues. Trimming pared 5 bases from V and 5 bases from J, leaving 10 bases between. The receptor was derived from a human donor in a cohort sampled during active COVID-19. The sample taken for sequencing was peripheral blood. The J gene is TRBJ1-1, the V gene TRBV5-1; no definite D call. CDR3 in amino acids: CASRLGLTEAFF. The CDR3 coding sequence is TGCGCCAGCAGGCTAGGATTGACTGAAGCTTTCTTT.